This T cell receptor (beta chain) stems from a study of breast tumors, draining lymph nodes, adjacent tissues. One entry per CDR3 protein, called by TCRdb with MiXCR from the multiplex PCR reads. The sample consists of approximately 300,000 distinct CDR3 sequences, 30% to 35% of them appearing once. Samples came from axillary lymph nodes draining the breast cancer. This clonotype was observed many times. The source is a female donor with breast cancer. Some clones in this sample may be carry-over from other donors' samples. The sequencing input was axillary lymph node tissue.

CDR3 region: CASTGTGSYEQYF. CDR3 sequence (DNA): TGTGCCAGCACCGGGACAGGCTCCTACGAGCAGTACTTC. The J gene is TRBJ2-7, the V gene TRBV6-6; TRBD1 aligns across 8 bases. Germline V gene data show CDR1 as MNHNY and CDR2 as SVGAGI (reference sequence). The CDR3 extends over 13 amino acids. V lost 7 bases, J lost 0 bases, and 2 bases stayed unmatched.